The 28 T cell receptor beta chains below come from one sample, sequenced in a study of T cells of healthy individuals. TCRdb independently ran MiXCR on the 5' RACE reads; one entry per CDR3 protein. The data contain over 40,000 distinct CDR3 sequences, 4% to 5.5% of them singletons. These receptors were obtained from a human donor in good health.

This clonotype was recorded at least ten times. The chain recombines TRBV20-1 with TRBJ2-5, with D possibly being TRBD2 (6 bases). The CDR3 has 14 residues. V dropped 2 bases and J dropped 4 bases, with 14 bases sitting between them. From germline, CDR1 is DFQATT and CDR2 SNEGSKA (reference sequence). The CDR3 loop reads CSARKRLVSETQYF. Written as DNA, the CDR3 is TGCAGTGCTAGAAAAAGACTAGTCTCAGAGACCCAGTACTTC.

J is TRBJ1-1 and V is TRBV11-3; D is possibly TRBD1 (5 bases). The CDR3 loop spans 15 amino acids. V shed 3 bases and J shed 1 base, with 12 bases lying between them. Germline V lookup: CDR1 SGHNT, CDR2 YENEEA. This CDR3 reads CASSLLGDSNTEAFF. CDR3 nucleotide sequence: TGTGCCAGCAGCTTGTTGGGGGATTCGAACACTGAAGCTTTCTTT. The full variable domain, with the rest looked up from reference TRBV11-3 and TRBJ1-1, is EAGVVQSPRYKIIEKKQPVAFWCNPISGHNTLYWYLQNLGQGPELLIRYENEEAVDDSQLPKDRFSAERLKGVDSTLKIQPAELGDSAVYLCASSLLGDSNTEAFFGQGTRLTVV.

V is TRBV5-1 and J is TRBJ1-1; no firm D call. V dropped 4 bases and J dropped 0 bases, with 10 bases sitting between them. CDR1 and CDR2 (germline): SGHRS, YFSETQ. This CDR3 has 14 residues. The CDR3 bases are TGCGCCAGCAGCCCCGGGAAGATGAACACTGAAGCTTTCTTT. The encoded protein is CASSPGKMNTEAFF.

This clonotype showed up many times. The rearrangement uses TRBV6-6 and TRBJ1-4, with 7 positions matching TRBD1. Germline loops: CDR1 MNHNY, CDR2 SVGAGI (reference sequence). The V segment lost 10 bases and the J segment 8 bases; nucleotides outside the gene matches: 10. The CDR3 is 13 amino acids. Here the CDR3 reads CATTDRRGEKLFF. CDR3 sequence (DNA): TGTGCCACCACGGACAGGAGGGGAGAAAAACTGTTTTTT.

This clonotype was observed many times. The CDR3 sequence: CASSQATANTGELFF. The CDR3 DNA reads TGTGCCAGCAGCCAAGCGACAGCGAACACCGGGGAGCTGTTTTTT. V gene TRBV4-2 combines with J gene TRBJ2-2, with D maybe TRBD1 (5 bases). This CDR3 is 15 amino acids long. Germline values: CDR1 LGHNA, CDR2 YNFKEQ. The V gene lost 1 base and the J gene lost 0 bases, with 6 bases spanning the gap.

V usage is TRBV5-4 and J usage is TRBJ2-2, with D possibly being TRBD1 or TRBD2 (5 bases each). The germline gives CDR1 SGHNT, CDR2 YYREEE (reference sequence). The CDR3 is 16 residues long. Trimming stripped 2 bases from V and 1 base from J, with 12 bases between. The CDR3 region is CASSFLGRMNTGELFF. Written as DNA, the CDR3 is TGTGCCAGCAGCTTTTTGGGACGGATGAACACCGGGGAGCTGTTTTTT.

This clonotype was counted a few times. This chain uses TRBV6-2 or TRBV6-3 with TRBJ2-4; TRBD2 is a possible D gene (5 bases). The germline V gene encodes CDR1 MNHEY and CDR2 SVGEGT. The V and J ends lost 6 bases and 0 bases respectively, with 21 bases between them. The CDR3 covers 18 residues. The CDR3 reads CASSVSLVRLLAKNIQYF. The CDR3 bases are TGTGCCAGCAGCGTATCACTAGTCCGCTTACTAGCCAAAAACATTCAGTACTTC.

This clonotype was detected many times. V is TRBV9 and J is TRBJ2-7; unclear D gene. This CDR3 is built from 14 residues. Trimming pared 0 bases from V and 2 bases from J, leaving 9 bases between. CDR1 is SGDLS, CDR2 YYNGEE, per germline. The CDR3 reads CASSVGPDPYEQYF. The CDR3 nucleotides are TGTGCCAGCAGCGTAGGGCCTGACCCCTACGAGCAGTACTTC.

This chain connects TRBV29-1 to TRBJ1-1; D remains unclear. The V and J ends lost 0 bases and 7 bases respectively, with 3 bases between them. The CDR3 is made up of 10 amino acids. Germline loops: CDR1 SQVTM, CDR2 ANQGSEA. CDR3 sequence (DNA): TGCAGCGTTGAAGATGGTGAAGCTTTCTTT. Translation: CSVEDGEAFF.

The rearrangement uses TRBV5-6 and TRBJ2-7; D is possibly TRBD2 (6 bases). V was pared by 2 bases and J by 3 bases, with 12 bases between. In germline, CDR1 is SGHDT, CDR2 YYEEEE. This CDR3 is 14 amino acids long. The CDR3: CASSFYGRNYEQYF. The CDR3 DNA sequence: TGTGCCAGCAGCTTTTATGGGAGGAACTACGAGCAGTACTTC. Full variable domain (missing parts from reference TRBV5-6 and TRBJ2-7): DAGVTQSPTHLIKTRGQQVTLRCSPKSGHDTVSWYQQALGQGPQFIFQYYEEEERQRGNFPDRFSGHQFPNYSSELNVNALLLGDSALYLCASSFYGRNYEQYFGPGTRLTVT.

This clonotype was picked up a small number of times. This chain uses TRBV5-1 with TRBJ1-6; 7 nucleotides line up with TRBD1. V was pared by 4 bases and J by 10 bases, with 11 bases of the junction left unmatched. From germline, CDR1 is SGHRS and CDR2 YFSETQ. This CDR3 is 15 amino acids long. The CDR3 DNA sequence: TGCGCCAGCAGCCTGGGTCCCGGGACAGAGTCACCCCTCCACTTT. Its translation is CASSLGPGTESPLHF.

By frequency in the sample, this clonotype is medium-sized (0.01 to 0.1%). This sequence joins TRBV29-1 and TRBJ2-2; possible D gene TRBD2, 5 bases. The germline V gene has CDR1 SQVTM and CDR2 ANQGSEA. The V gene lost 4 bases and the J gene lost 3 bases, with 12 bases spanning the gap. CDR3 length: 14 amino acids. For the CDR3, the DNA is TGCAGCGTTGCCGGAGCGGCGGACACCGGGGAGCTGTTTTTT. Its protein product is CSVAGAADTGELFF.

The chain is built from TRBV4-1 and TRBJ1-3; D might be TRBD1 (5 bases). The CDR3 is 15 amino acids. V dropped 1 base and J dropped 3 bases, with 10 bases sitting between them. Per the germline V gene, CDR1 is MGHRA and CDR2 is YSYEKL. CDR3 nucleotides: TGCGCCAGCAGCCAAGTCCCCCAGGGTGGAAACACCATATATTTT. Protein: CASSQVPQGGNTIYF.

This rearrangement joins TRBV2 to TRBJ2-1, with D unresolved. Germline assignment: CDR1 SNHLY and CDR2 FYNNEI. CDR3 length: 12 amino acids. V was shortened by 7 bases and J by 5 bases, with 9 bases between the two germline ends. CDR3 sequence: CASTKDHNEQFF. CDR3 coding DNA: TGTGCCAGCACCAAGGATCACAATGAGCAGTTCTTC.

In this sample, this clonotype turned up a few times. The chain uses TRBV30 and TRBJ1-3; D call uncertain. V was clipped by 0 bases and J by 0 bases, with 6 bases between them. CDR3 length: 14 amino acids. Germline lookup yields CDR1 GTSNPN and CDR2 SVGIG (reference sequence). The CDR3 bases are TGTGCCTGGAGTGTTGGGCTCTCTGGAAACACCATATATTTT. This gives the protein CAWSVGLSGNTIYF.

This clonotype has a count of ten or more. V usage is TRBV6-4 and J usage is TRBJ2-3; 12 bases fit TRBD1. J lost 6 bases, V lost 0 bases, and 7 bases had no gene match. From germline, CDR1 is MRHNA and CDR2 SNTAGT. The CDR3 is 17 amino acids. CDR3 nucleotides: TGTGCCAGCAGTGACTCTACCCCCGGGACAGGGGGCGATACGCAGTATTTT. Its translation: CASSDSTPGTGGDTQYF.

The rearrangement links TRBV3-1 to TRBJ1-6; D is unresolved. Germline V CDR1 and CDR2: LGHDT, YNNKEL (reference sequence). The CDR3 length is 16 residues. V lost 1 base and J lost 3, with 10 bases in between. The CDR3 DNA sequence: TGTGCCAGCAGCCAAGGGTTCCGGATCTATAATTCACCCCTCCACTTT. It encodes CASSQGFRIYNSPLHF.

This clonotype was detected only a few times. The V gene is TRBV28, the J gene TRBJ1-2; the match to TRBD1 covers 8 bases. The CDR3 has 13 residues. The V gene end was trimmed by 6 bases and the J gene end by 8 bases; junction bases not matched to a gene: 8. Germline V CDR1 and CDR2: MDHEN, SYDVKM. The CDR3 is CASRKQGEGGYTF. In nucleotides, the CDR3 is TGTGCCAGCAGAAAACAGGGGGAGGGCGGCTACACCTTC.

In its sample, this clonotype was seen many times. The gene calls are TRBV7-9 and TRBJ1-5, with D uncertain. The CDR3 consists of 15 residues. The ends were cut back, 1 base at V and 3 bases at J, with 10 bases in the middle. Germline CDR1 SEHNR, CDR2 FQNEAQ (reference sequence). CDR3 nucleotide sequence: TGTGCCAGCAGCTTAGAAGGGAACCTCAATCAGCCCCAGCATTTT. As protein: CASSLEGNLNQPQHF.

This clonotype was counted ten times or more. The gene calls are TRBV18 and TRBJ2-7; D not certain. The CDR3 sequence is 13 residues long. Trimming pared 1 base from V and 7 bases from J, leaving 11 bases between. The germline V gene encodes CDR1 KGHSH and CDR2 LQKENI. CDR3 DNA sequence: TGTGCCAGCTCACCACAGGTAGGAGCTGAGCAGTACTTC. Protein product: CASSPQVGAEQYF.

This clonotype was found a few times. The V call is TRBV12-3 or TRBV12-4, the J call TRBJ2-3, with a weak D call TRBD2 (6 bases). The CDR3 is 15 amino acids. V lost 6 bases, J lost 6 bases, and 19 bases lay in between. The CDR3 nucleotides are TGTGCCAGCAGCCCCCCGGGAGCCAGGGCCGATACGCAGTATTTT. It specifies CASSPPGARADTQYF.

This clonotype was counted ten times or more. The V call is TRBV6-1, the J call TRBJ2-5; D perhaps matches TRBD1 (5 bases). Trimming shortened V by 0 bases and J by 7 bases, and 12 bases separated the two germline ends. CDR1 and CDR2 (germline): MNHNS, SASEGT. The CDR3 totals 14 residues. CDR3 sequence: CASSEARRDGTQYF. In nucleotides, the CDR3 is TGTGCCAGCAGTGAAGCGCGCAGGGATGGGACCCAGTACTTC.

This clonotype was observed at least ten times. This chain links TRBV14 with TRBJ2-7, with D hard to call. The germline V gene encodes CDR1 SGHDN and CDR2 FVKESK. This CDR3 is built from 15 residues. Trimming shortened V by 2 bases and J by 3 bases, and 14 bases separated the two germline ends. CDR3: CASSQFAGSRYEQYF. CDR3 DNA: TGTGCCAGCAGCCAATTCGCAGGCAGTCGCTACGAGCAGTACTTC.

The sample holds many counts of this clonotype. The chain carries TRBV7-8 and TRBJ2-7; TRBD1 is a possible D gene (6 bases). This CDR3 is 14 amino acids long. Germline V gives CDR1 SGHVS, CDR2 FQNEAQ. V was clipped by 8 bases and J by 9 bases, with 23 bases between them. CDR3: CASLGSGRGTVQYF. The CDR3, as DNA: TGTGCCAGCCTAGGATCGGGCAGGGGTACTGTGCAGTACTTC.

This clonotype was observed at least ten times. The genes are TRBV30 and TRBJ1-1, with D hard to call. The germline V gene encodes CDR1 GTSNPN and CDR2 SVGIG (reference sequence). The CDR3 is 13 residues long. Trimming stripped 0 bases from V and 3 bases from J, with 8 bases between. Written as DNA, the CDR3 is TGTGCCTGGAGTGTACGGACGGACACTGAAGCTTTCTTT. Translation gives CAWSVRTDTEAFF.

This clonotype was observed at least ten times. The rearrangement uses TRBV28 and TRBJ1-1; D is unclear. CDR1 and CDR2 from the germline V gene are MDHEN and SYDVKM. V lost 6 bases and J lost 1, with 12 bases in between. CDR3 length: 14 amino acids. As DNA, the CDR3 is TGTGCCAGCAGCACCAGGCGACCGAACACTGAAGCTTTCTTT. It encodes CASSTRRPNTEAFF.

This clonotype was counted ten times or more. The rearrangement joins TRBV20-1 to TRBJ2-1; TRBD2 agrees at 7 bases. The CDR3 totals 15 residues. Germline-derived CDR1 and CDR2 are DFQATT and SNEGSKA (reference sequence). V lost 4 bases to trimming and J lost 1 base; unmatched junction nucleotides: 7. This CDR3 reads CSAIPSGGSYNEQFF. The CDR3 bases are TGCAGTGCTATCCCTAGCGGCGGGTCCTACAATGAGCAGTTCTTC.

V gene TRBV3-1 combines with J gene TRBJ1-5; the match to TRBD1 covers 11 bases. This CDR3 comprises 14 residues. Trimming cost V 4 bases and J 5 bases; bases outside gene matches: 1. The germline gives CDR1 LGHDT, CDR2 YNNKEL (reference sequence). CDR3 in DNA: TGTGCCAGCAGCCGGACAGGGGGCGATCAGCCCCAGCATTTT. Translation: CASSRTGGDQPQHF.